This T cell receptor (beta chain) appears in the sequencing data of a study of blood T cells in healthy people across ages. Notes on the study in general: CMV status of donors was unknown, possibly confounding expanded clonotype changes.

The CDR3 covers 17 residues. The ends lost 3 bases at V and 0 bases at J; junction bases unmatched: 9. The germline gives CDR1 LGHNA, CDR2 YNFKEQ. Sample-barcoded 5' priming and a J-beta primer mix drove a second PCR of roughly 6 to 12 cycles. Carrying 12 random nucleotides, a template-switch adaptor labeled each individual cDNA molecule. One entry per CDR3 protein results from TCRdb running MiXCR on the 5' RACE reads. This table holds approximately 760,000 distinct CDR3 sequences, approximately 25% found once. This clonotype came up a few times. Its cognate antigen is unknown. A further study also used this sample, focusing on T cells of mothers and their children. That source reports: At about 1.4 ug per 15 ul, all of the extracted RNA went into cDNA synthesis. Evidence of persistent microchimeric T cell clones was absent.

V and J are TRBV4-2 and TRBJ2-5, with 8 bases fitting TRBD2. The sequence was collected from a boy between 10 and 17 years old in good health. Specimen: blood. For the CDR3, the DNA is TGTGCCAGCAGCCACATCTCCGGGCGGGGGGACCAAGAGACCCAGTACTTC. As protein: CASSHISGRGDQETQYF.